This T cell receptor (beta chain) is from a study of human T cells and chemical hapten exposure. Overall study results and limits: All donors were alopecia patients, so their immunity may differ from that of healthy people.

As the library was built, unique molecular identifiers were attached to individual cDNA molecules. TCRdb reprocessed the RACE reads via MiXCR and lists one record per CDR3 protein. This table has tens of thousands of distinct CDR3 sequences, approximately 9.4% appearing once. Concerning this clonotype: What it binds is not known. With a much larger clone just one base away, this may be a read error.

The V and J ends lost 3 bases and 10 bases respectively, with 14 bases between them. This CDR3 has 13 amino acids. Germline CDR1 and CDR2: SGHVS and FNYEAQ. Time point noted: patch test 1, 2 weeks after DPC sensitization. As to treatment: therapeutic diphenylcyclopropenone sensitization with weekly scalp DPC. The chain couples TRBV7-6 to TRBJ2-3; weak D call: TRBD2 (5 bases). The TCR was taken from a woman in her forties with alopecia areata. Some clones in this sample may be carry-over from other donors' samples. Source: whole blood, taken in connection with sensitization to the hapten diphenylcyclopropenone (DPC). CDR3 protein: CASSFGERDAQYF. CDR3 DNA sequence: TGTGCCAGCAGCTTTGGGGAACGGGATGCGCAGTATTTT.